This entry lists 17 T cell receptor beta chains sequenced from one sample in a study of T cell responses to AZD1222 COVID-19 vaccine. Method: immunoSEQ multiplex PCR; TCRdb's copy keeps in-frame clones and lacks some. Of approximately 170,000 clones detected, around 90% appear once; the ten largest clones hold around 1.7%. This specimen consisted of peripheral blood, obtained on day 0 of AZD1222 vaccination. The receptors stem from an adult in good health.

The chain carries TRBV6-5 and TRBJ2-1; 15 bases are shared with TRBD2. Germline V gene data show CDR1 as MNHEY and CDR2 as SVGAGI. The V gene end was trimmed by 6 bases and the J gene end by 7 bases; junction bases not matched to a gene: 1. The CDR3 extends over 14 amino acids. The CDR3 nucleotides read TGTGCCAGCAGCGGGACTAGCGGGAGGAATGAGCAGTTCTTC. Translating it yields CASSGTSGRNEQFF.

The CDR3 sequence: CASSLGQVGTNEQFF. The CDR3 nucleotides are TGTGCCAGTAGTCTCGGACAGGTAGGAACCAATGAGCAGTTCTTC. The gene calls are TRBV19 and TRBJ2-1; 7 bases match TRBD1. V dropped 5 bases and J dropped 6; count of bases not matched to a gene: 10. In germline, CDR1 is LNHDA, CDR2 SQIVND (reference sequence). This CDR3 region has 15 residues.

This rearrangement joins TRBV27 to TRBJ2-6; D is ambiguous. CDR3 size: 13 residues. The germline V and J ends were trimmed by 10 bases and 0 bases, with 7 bases remaining between them. The V gene's germline CDR1 is MNHEY and CDR2 SMNVEV (reference sequence). The CDR3 region has the DNA TGTGCCACACGAGGCTCTGGGGCCAACGTCCTGACTTTC. It specifies CATRGSGANVLTF.

The rearrangement uses TRBV30 and TRBJ1-1; D is uncertain. Germline CDR1 and CDR2: GTSNPN and SVGIG (reference sequence). The CDR3 is 13 residues long. V was pared by 4 bases and J by 0 bases, with 9 bases between. The CDR3: CAWNRILNTEAFF. CDR3 nucleotides: TGTGCCTGGAACCGCATCCTGAACACTGAAGCTTTCTTT.

The chain carries TRBV4-1 and TRBJ1-2; a possible D gene is TRBD1 (5 bases). CDR1 MGHRA and CDR2 YSYEKL come from the germline V gene. V lost 4 bases, J lost 3 bases, and 15 bases lay in between. The CDR3 runs 15 residues. The CDR3 nucleotides are TGCGCCAGCAGCCCCCAAGCGGGGGATCACTATGGCTACACCTTC. It is translated as CASSPQAGDHYGYTF.

The chain joins TRBV7-2 to TRBJ1-1, with no clear D. The CDR3 runs 11 residues. Germline assignment: CDR1 SGHTA and CDR2 FQGNSA. V dropped 3 bases and J dropped 7 bases, with 6 bases sitting between them. The CDR3 region has the DNA TGTGCCAGCAGCTTCACCCGTGAAGCTTTCTTT. This gives the protein CASSFTREAFF.

This chain uses TRBV27 with TRBJ2-5; the D gene is possibly TRBD1 (5 bases). Germline CDR1 MNHEY, CDR2 SMNVEV (reference sequence). The CDR3 spans 14 residues. V was pared by 2 bases and J by 5 bases, with 12 bases between. This chain's CDR3 is CASSLKGRRETQYF. The CDR3 coding sequence is TGTGCCAGCAGTTTAAAGGGGCGTAGGGAGACCCAGTACTTC.

The V and J genes are TRBV19 and TRBJ1-5, with D unresolved. V dropped 6 bases and J dropped 5 bases, with 8 bases sitting between them. The CDR3 covers 12 residues. Per the germline V gene, CDR1 is LNHDA and CDR2 is SQIVND (reference sequence). This CDR3 is CASRGNYQPQHF. The CDR3 DNA follows: TGTGCCAGTAGGGGAAATTATCAGCCCCAGCATTTT.

V gene TRBV7-2 combines with J gene TRBJ2-7; D is possibly TRBD1 (6 bases). The CDR3 loop spans 12 amino acids. CDR1 and CDR2 from the germline V gene are SGHTA and FQGNSA. The V gene lost 4 bases and the J gene lost 3 bases, with 7 bases spanning the gap. CDR3 bases: TGTGCCAGCAGCTCACAGGGCTACGAGCAGTACTTC. Protein: CASSSQGYEQYF.

The chain couples TRBV6-5 to TRBJ2-7; the match to TRBD1 covers 8 bases. Trimming at V came to 0 bases and at J to 6 bases, leaving 4 bases not matched to a gene. The germline V gene encodes CDR1 MNHEY and CDR2 SVGAGI. CDR3 length: 14 residues. The CDR3 sequence is CASSYSGQGGEQYF. CDR3 bases: TGTGCCAGCAGTTACTCCGGACAGGGAGGCGAGCAGTACTTC.

The chain employs TRBV10-1 and TRBJ1-5; 7 bases agree with TRBD1. Per the germline V gene, CDR1 is WNHNN and CDR2 is SYGVQD (reference sequence). Trimming at V came to 5 bases and at J to 1 base, leaving 29 bases not matched to a gene. The CDR3 has 23 amino acids. Here the CDR3 DNA reads TGCGCCAGCAGTCACCGTGGAGCCGGTTGGGGCCCGAGGGGGCTAGGAAGCAATCAGCCCCAGCATTTT. Translated, it gives CASSHRGAGWGPRGLGSNQPQHF.

The rearrangement joins TRBV5-1 to TRBJ1-2; 8 nucleotides align to TRBD1. This CDR3 has 15 amino acids. The V gene's germline CDR1 is SGHRS and CDR2 YFSETQ. V dropped 0 bases and J dropped 6; count of bases not matched to a gene: 7. CDR3 loop: CASSLGPGGRDGYTF. The CDR3 region has the DNA TGCGCCAGCAGCTTGGGTCCAGGGGGCAGGGATGGCTACACCTTC.

The V gene is TRBV19, the J gene TRBJ2-5; 9 bases are shared with TRBD1. Germline V lookup: CDR1 LNHDA, CDR2 SQIVND (reference sequence). This CDR3 is built from 15 residues. The trim removed 4 bases at V and 2 bases at J, leaving 5 bases unmatched. Here the CDR3 DNA reads TGTGCCAGTAGTACGGGACAGGGATGGCAAGAGACCCAGTACTTC. Amino acid sequence: CASSTGQGWQETQYF.

Of note for this clone: This sample also contains other DNA sequences that code for the same CDR3. V gene TRBV6-5 combines with J gene TRBJ2-7, with D perhaps matching TRBD2 (6 bases). Trimming cost V 6 bases and J 0 bases, with 12 bases left between them. This CDR3 comprises 14 residues. Germline CDR1 MNHEY, CDR2 SVGAGI. CDR3: CASRRDFSSYEQYF. The CDR3 region has the DNA TGTGCCAGCAGACGGGACTTCTCCTCCTACGAGCAGTACTTC.

J is TRBJ2-3 and V is TRBV6-2 or TRBV6-3; perhaps TRBD2 as D (6 bases). V lost 5 bases, J lost 2 bases, and 11 bases lay in between. Per the germline V gene, CDR1 is MNHEY and CDR2 is SVGEGT. This CDR3 has 14 residues. The CDR3 sequence is CASSTGDFTDTQYF. The CDR3 nucleotides read TGTGCCAGCAGTACCGGGGACTTCACAGATACGCAGTATTTT.

The chain combines TRBV30 with TRBJ2-4; 14 nucleotides match TRBD2. V was pared by 0 bases and J by 7 bases, with 8 bases of the junction left unmatched. CDR1 and CDR2 (germline): GTSNPN, SVGIG (reference sequence). The CDR3 runs to 17 residues. The CDR3: CAWSVRRTSGGTNIQYF. In DNA form, the CDR3 reads TGTGCCTGGAGTGTACGGCGGACTAGCGGGGGGACTAACATTCAGTACTTC.

The chain combines TRBV4-3 with TRBJ2-3, with D unclear. The V end lost 1 base, the J end lost 6 bases, and 11 bases lay between the germline ends. The CDR3 runs 14 residues. CDR1 LGHNA and CDR2 YSLEER come from the germline V gene. In DNA form, the CDR3 reads TGCGCCAGCAGCCAAGGACTCGGGCGGGATACGCAGTATTTT. This sequence encodes CASSQGLGRDTQYF.